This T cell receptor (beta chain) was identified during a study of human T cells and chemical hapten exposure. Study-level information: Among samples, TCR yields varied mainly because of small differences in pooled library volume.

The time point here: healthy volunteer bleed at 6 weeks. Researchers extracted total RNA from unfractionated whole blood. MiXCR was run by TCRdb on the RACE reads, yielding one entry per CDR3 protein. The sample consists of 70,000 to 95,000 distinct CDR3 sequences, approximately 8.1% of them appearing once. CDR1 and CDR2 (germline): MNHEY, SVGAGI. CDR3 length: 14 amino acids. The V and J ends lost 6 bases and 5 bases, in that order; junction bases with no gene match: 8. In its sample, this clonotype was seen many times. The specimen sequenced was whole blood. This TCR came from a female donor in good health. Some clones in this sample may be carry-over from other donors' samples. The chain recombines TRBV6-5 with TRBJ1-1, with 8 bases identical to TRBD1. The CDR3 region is CASRGTGGVTEAFF. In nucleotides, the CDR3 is TGTGCCAGCAGAGGAACAGGGGGTGTTACTGAAGCTTTCTTT.